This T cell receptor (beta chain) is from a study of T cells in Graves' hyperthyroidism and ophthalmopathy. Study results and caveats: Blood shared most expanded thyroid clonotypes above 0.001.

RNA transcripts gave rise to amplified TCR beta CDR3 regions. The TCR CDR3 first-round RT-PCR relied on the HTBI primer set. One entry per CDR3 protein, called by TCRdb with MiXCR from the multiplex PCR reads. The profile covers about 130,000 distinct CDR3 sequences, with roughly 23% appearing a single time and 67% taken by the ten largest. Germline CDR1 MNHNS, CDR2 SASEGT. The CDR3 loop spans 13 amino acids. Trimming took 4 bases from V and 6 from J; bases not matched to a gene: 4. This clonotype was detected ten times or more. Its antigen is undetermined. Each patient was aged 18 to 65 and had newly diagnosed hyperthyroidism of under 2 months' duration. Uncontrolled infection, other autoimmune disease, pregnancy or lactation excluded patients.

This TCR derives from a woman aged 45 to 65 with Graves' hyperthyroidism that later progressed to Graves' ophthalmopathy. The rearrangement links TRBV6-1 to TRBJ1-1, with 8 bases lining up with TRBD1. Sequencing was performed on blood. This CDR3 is CASSGYRGAEAFF. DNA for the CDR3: TGTGCCAGCAGTGGGTACAGGGGGGCTGAAGCTTTCTTT.